These T cell receptor beta chains were read from a single sample in a study of shared clonotypes between healthy human individuals. Clones were read by immunoSEQ multiplex PCR, and TCRdb kept only the in-frame ones, dropping some. Seen here are some 580,000 clones, more than 95% observed once, and the top ten hold 0.3%. Sequencing was performed on naive CD8+ T cells sorted from blood. Source of these receptors: a man aged 25-45 years in good health. CDR3s include the opening cysteine and the closing phenylalanine or tryptophan. A D gene is named only where the DNA matches it firmly. Not every row has a clone size; where given, it reads once, few, many or a size class.

v_call: TRBV6-6; d_call: -; clone_size: -; j_call: TRBJ2-7; cdr3_nt: TGTGCCAGCAGTTTGGACTCTTACGAGCAGTACTTC; cdr3_aa: CASSLDSYEQYF
v_call: TRBV11-2; d_call: -; clone_size: -; j_call: TRBJ2-5; cdr3_nt: TGTGCCAGCAGCCCTTACAGGAGGCAGCAAGAGACCCAGTACTTC; cdr3_aa: CASSPYRRQQETQYF
v_call: TRBV11-2; d_call: TRBD1; clone_size: -; j_call: TRBJ2-7; cdr3_nt: TGTGCCAGCAGCTTCGCGACAGGGGCCTACGAGCAGTACTTC; cdr3_aa: CASSFATGAYEQYF
v_call: TRBV7-9; d_call: -; clone_size: once; j_call: TRBJ2-7; cdr3_nt: TGTGCCAGCAGCTTAGAGGACAACTACGAGCAGTACTTC; cdr3_aa: CASSLEDNYEQYF
v_call: TRBV19; d_call: TRBD1; clone_size: once; j_call: TRBJ1-5; cdr3_nt: TGTGCCAGTAGTATATACGAGGGGGCGAATCAGCCCCAGCATTTT; cdr3_aa: CASSIYEGANQPQHF
v_call: TRBV13; d_call: TRBD2; clone_size: -; j_call: TRBJ2-5; cdr3_nt: TGTGCCAGCAGCTTTAGGACTAGCGGTCAAGAGACCCAGTACTTC; cdr3_aa: CASSFRTSGQETQYF
v_call: TRBV5-8; d_call: TRBD1; clone_size: -; j_call: TRBJ1-4; cdr3_nt: TGTGCCAGCAGCTTCGGACAGGGGGGTGAAAAACTGTTTTTT; cdr3_aa: CASSFGQGGEKLFF
v_call: TRBV10-3; d_call: -; clone_size: -; j_call: TRBJ2-7; cdr3_nt: TGTGCCATCAGGGACGCTCGTTACGAGCAGTACTTC; cdr3_aa: CAIRDARYEQYF
v_call: TRBV2; d_call: TRBD1; clone_size: -; j_call: TRBJ2-3; cdr3_nt: TGTGCCAGCAGTGTATCCCGGGACAGGGACCCAGATACGCAGTATTTT; cdr3_aa: CASSVSRDRDPDTQYF
v_call: TRBV7-9; d_call: -; clone_size: once; j_call: TRBJ2-3; cdr3_nt: TGTGCCAGCAGCTTTCAGAGGACAGATACGCAGTATTTT; cdr3_aa: CASSFQRTDTQYF
v_call: TRBV6-5; d_call: -; clone_size: -; j_call: TRBJ2-7; cdr3_nt: TGTGCCAGCAGTTACTCGATCCACTACGAGCAGTACTTC; cdr3_aa: CASSYSIHYEQYF
v_call: TRBV5-1; d_call: TRBD1; clone_size: -; j_call: TRBJ2-1; cdr3_nt: TGCGCCAGCAGCTTGGTTCAGGGGGCTGGTGATGAGCAGTTCTTC; cdr3_aa: CASSLVQGAGDEQFF
v_call: TRBV13; d_call: TRBD2; clone_size: -; j_call: TRBJ2-1; cdr3_nt: TGTGCCAGCAGCTCCATAGCGGGAGTCCCCTACAATGAGCAGTTCTTC; cdr3_aa: CASSSIAGVPYNEQFF
v_call: TRBV6-5; d_call: -; clone_size: once; j_call: TRBJ2-2; cdr3_nt: TGTGCCAGCAGATATGGACACAACACCGGGGAGCTGTTTTTT; cdr3_aa: CASRYGHNTGELFF
v_call: TRBV9; d_call: -; clone_size: -; j_call: TRBJ1-2; cdr3_nt: TGTGCCAGCGGTGGGGGCGGGGACCCGGATGGCTACACCTTC; cdr3_aa: CASGGGGDPDGYTF
v_call: TRBV27; d_call: TRBD1; clone_size: -; j_call: TRBJ2-1; cdr3_nt: TGTGCCAGCTTTCCACAGGGGTTCGATGAGCAGTTCTTC; cdr3_aa: CASFPQGFDEQFF
v_call: TRBV29-1; d_call: TRBD1; clone_size: -; j_call: TRBJ2-1; cdr3_nt: TGCAGCGTCCAGGGGCGGGACAGGGGGCGCGGGTACAATGAGCAGTTCTTC; cdr3_aa: CSVQGRDRGRGYNEQFF
v_call: TRBV2; d_call: -; clone_size: -; j_call: TRBJ2-3; cdr3_nt: TGTGCCAGCAGTGAAGGGCTAGCAAAAACAGATACGCAGTATTTT; cdr3_aa: CASSEGLAKTDTQYF
v_call: TRBV19; d_call: TRBD1; clone_size: -; j_call: TRBJ2-7; cdr3_nt: TGTGCCAGTAGTATAAGGGGACAGGGGTCCGAGCAGTACTTC; cdr3_aa: CASSIRGQGSEQYF
v_call: TRBV19; d_call: TRBD2; clone_size: once; j_call: TRBJ2-7; cdr3_nt: TGTGCCAGTAGTATTATAGCGGGAGAGAGCTACGAGCAGTACTTC; cdr3_aa: CASSIIAGESYEQYF
v_call: TRBV11-2; d_call: TRBD2; clone_size: -; j_call: TRBJ2-2; cdr3_nt: TGTGCCAGCAGCACCCTAGCGGTAGGGAACACCGGGGAGCTGTTTTTT; cdr3_aa: CASSTLAVGNTGELFF
v_call: TRBV11-2; d_call: TRBD2; clone_size: -; j_call: TRBJ2-1; cdr3_nt: TGTGCCAGCAGCCCCTACTCTTCTAGCGGGATTGGCTACAATGAGCAGTTCTTC; cdr3_aa: CASSPYSSSGIGYNEQFF
v_call: TRBV5-1; d_call: -; clone_size: -; j_call: TRBJ2-5; cdr3_nt: TGCGCCAGCAGCTCGACGGGGAGGCCCATCGAGACCCAGTACTTC; cdr3_aa: CASSSTGRPIETQYF
v_call: TRBV27; d_call: TRBD1; clone_size: -; j_call: TRBJ2-1; cdr3_nt: TGTGCCAGCAGTTTCAGGGGGTACAATGAGCAGTTCTTC; cdr3_aa: CASSFRGYNEQFF
v_call: TRBV7-9; d_call: TRBD2; clone_size: -; j_call: TRBJ2-7; cdr3_nt: TGTGCCAGCAGTTTAGGACTAGCGGGGGCCTACGAGCAGTACTTC; cdr3_aa: CASSLGLAGAYEQYF
v_call: TRBV5-1; d_call: TRBD1; clone_size: -; j_call: TRBJ1-3; cdr3_nt: TGCGCCAGCAGGGCCCTACAGGGGTCTGGAAACACCATATATTTT; cdr3_aa: CASRALQGSGNTIYF
v_call: TRBV7-9; d_call: TRBD2; clone_size: once; j_call: TRBJ2-3; cdr3_nt: TGTGCCAGCAGCTTAGGACTAGCGGCGACAGATACGCAGTATTTT; cdr3_aa: CASSLGLAATDTQYF
v_call: TRBV5-6; d_call: -; clone_size: -; j_call: TRBJ2-7; cdr3_nt: TGTGCCAGCAGCATCGGGTCCTACGAGCAGTACTTC; cdr3_aa: CASSIGSYEQYF
v_call: TRBV19; d_call: TRBD2; clone_size: -; j_call: TRBJ2-5; cdr3_nt: TGTGCCAGTTGCGAAAGCGGGGACCCCGGTGAGACCCAGTACTTC; cdr3_aa: CASCESGDPGETQYF
v_call: TRBV4-3; d_call: -; clone_size: -; j_call: TRBJ1-2; cdr3_nt: TGCGCCAGCAGCCAAGATAGGGGACCCTATGGCTACACCTTC; cdr3_aa: CASSQDRGPYGYTF
v_call: TRBV6-5; d_call: -; clone_size: -; j_call: TRBJ2-1; cdr3_nt: TGTGCCAGCAGTCTTCTCATGCGGAATGAGCAGTTCTTC; cdr3_aa: CASSLLMRNEQFF
v_call: TRBV11-3; d_call: -; clone_size: -; j_call: TRBJ2-1; cdr3_nt: TGTGCCAGCAGCAGTAGCGGAAATGAGCAGTTCTTC; cdr3_aa: CASSSSGNEQFF
v_call: TRBV5-1; d_call: TRBD1; clone_size: -; j_call: TRBJ1-3; cdr3_nt: TGCGCCAGCAGCTTGCATGGACAGGGGACTGGAAACACCATATATTTT; cdr3_aa: CASSLHGQGTGNTIYF
v_call: TRBV28; d_call: -; clone_size: -; j_call: TRBJ2-7; cdr3_nt: TGTGCCAGCAGTTTAATTGGGGGAGTAGGGGCGTACGAGCAGTACTTC; cdr3_aa: CASSLIGGVGAYEQYF
v_call: TRBV27; d_call: -; clone_size: -; j_call: TRBJ2-3; cdr3_nt: TGTGCCAGCAGGTCCGACTACACAGATACGCAGTATTTT; cdr3_aa: CASRSDYTDTQYF
v_call: TRBV10-1; d_call: -; clone_size: -; j_call: TRBJ2-2; cdr3_nt: TGCGCCAGCAGTGAGTCGTACAGGGACGAGACCGGGGAGCTGTTTTTT; cdr3_aa: CASSESYRDETGELFF
v_call: TRBV7-6; d_call: -; clone_size: -; j_call: TRBJ2-7; cdr3_nt: TGTGCCAGCAGCTTAGGGCGGGGCTACGAGCAGTACTTC; cdr3_aa: CASSLGRGYEQYF
v_call: TRBV7-8; d_call: TRBD1; clone_size: -; j_call: TRBJ2-7; cdr3_nt: TGTGCCACCAACTGGGGACAGGGTCTTGCCTACGAGCAGTACTTC; cdr3_aa: CATNWGQGLAYEQYF
v_call: TRBV11-2; d_call: TRBD1; clone_size: -; j_call: TRBJ1-4; cdr3_nt: TGTGCCAGCAGCTTCGCAGACAGGGGGCACGAAAAACTGTTTTTT; cdr3_aa: CASSFADRGHEKLFF
v_call: TRBV7-9; d_call: -; clone_size: -; j_call: TRBJ1-1; cdr3_nt: TGTGCCAGCAGCTTACCTGGGTTCGACACTGAAGCTTTCTTT; cdr3_aa: CASSLPGFDTEAFF
v_call: TRBV5-1; d_call: -; clone_size: once; j_call: TRBJ2-5; cdr3_nt: TGCGCCAGCAGCTCAACGGGACACCCACAAGAGACCCAGTACTTC; cdr3_aa: CASSSTGHPQETQYF
v_call: TRBV5-1; d_call: TRBD2; clone_size: -; j_call: TRBJ2-7; cdr3_nt: TGCGCCAGCAGCTTGTTAGCGGGAGGGTACGAGCAGTACTTC; cdr3_aa: CASSLLAGGYEQYF
v_call: TRBV27; d_call: -; clone_size: -; j_call: TRBJ2-1; cdr3_nt: TGTGCCAGCAGTTTGGAGTTTTCCTACAATGAGCAGTTCTTC; cdr3_aa: CASSLEFSYNEQFF
v_call: TRBV27; d_call: -; clone_size: -; j_call: TRBJ2-1; cdr3_nt: TGTGCCAGCTCTACAGGGTCCTACAATGAGCAGTTCTTC; cdr3_aa: CASSTGSYNEQFF
v_call: TRBV27; d_call: TRBD2; clone_size: -; j_call: TRBJ2-7; cdr3_nt: TGTGCCAGCAGTTTGAGACTAGCGGGAGGGTACGAGCAGTACTTC; cdr3_aa: CASSLRLAGGYEQYF